This entry lists 24 T cell receptor beta chains sequenced from one sample in a study of Ad26.COV2.S vaccination and SARS-CoV-2 variants. The assay was immunoSEQ multiplex PCR, and TCRdb's table has in-frame clones only and misses some. The profile shows about 480,000 clones, around 88% of them singletons. Treatment: some 19 received Ad26.COV2.S at low or high dose, single or two shots; roughly five received placebo; per-sample allocation not given. Day 63 after the first injection of vaccine or placebo was the sampling time. Sequenced material: peripheral blood, taken in a trial of Ad26.COV2.S vaccine versus placebo. Receptor source: a person between 18 and 65 years old who received the Ad26.COV2.S COVID-19 vaccine or a placebo.

The V gene is TRBV15, the J gene TRBJ2-5, with TRBD2 matching over 7 bases. Germline CDR1 reads LNHNV; CDR2 reads YYDKDF (reference sequence). The CDR3 spans 15 residues. Losses at the gene ends were 3 bases for V and 2 bases for J; bases not matched to a gene: 6. CDR3 in amino acids: CATSRGWGGQETQYF. CDR3 nucleotide sequence: TGTGCCACCAGCAGGGGATGGGGGGGTCAAGAGACCCAGTACTTC.

This chain links TRBV5-4 with TRBJ2-5; 9 nucleotides align to TRBD2. The CDR3 consists of 18 residues. The ends lost 3 bases at V and 1 base at J; junction bases unmatched: 13. CDR1 is SGHNT, CDR2 YYREEE, per germline (reference sequence). This CDR3 reads CASSSRFSSGGIQETQYF. CDR3 sequence (DNA): TGTGCCAGCAGCTCGCGGTTCAGTAGCGGGGGTATCCAAGAGACCCAGTACTTC.

V and J are TRBV14 and TRBJ1-5; TRBD1 agrees at 10 bases. CDR3 length: 15 amino acids. Germline values: CDR1 SGHDN, CDR2 FVKESK. V trimming: 8 bases; J trimming: 2 bases; junction bases outside the gene matches: 6. CDR3 coding DNA: TGTGCCAGCCCGACAGGGGGCCACCGCAATCAGCCCCAGCATTTT. Amino acids: CASPTGGHRNQPQHF.

The genes are TRBV25-1 and TRBJ2-7, with D possibly matching TRBD2 (6 bases). The CDR3 consists of 12 residues. Germline V lookup: CDR1 MGHDK, CDR2 SYGVNS. V lost 6 bases and J lost 4, with 10 bases in between. The CDR3 DNA is TGTGCCAGCAGGGGGGAGGTTTACGAGCAGTACTTC. Its translation is CASRGEVYEQYF.

This rearrangement joins TRBV7-2 to TRBJ2-1, with a tentative D call TRBD1 (6 bases). There are 12 residues in the CDR3. Trimming shortened V by 3 bases and J by 12 bases, and 12 bases separated the two germline ends. Germline V lookup: CDR1 SGHTA, CDR2 FQGNSA. The DNA of the CDR3 is TGTGCCAGCAGCTTTCGAGGGACAATGCAGTTCTTC. Translating it yields CASSFRGTMQFF. Full variable domain (missing parts from reference TRBV7-2 and TRBJ2-1): GAGVSQSPSNKVTEKGKDVELRCDPISGHTALYWYRQSLGQGLEFLIYFQGNSAPDKSGLPSDRFSAERTGGSVSTLTIQRTQQEDSAVYLCASSFRGTMQFFGPGTRLTVL.

A single count supports this clone. The chain has TRBV28 and TRBJ1-1; no definite D call. The V gene's germline CDR1 is MDHEN and CDR2 SYDVKM. This CDR3 contains 11 residues. V was clipped by 6 bases and J by 4 bases, with 6 bases between them. The CDR3 DNA reads as TGTGCCAGCAGAATGGCCACTGAAGCTTTCTTT. It translates to CASRMATEAFF. The whole variable domain, filled in from reference TRBV28 and TRBJ1-1, reads DVKVTQSSRYLVKRTGEKVFLECVQDMDHENMFWYRQDPGLGLRLIYFSYDVKMKEKGDIPEGYSVSREKKERFSLILESASTNQTSMYLCASRMATEAFFGQGTRLTVV.

This rearrangement joins TRBV12-3 or TRBV12-4 to TRBJ2-7; D remains ambiguous. This CDR3 has 13 residues. Trimming removed 6 bases at V and 5 bases at J, with 14 bases between. CDR3 residues: CASRNAQANEQYF. In DNA form, the CDR3 reads TGTGCCAGCAGGAACGCACAAGCTAACGAGCAGTACTTC.

V is TRBV28 and J is TRBJ2-2; TRBD1 or TRBD2 may be the D gene (6 bases each). CDR3 length equals 14 residues. Trimming took 10 bases from V and 1 from J, leaving 13 bases between them. Germline CDR1 reads MDHEN; CDR2 reads SYDVKM. The CDR3: CAISEGGNTGELFF. CDR3 nucleotides: TGTGCCATCTCCGAGGGGGGGAACACCGGGGAGCTGTTTTTT.

The V gene is TRBV7-2, the J gene TRBJ2-1; tentative D call: TRBD1 (7 bases). Germline loops: CDR1 SGHTA, CDR2 FQGNSA. This CDR3 region has 17 residues. V lost 5 bases to trimming and J lost 7 bases, with 24 bases between them. In DNA, the CDR3 is TGTGCCAGCAGCCGGGCCCCCGGGACAGCGGACTATAATGAGCAGTTCTTC. Protein product: CASSRAPGTADYNEQFF.

This sequence joins TRBV5-1 and TRBJ2-3, with 10 bases fitting TRBD2. The germline V gene has CDR1 SGHRS and CDR2 YFSETQ. Losses at the gene ends were 3 bases for V and 4 bases for J; bases not matched to a gene: 5. This CDR3 is built from 15 residues. The chain's CDR3 is CASSWTSGTADTQYF. The DNA of the CDR3 is TGCGCCAGCAGCTGGACTAGCGGTACCGCAGATACGCAGTATTTT.

This clone has only a few counts. The rearrangement links TRBV15 to TRBJ2-1; perhaps D is TRBD1 or TRBD2 (5 bases each). V lost 0 bases and J lost 10, with 16 bases in between. Germline CDR1 and CDR2: LNHNV and YYDKDF (reference sequence). The CDR3 has 15 residues. CDR3 DNA: TGTGCCACCAGCAGAGATCGCGTCGGGGCCGGGGAGCAGTTCTTC. Translated, it gives CATSRDRVGAGEQFF.

The rearrangement uses TRBV30 and TRBJ1-4, with D hard to call. V was clipped by 5 bases and J by 6 bases, with 13 bases between them. CDR1 is GTSNPN and CDR2 is SVGIG in the germline V gene (reference sequence). The CDR3 runs to 13 residues. The CDR3 region has the DNA TGTGCCTGGGTCGGGCCCGGGGATGAAAAACTGTTTTTT. It encodes CAWVGPGDEKLFF. The variable domain in full, with the rest retrieved from reference TRBV30 and TRBJ1-4, is SQTIHQWPATLVQPVGSPLSLECTVEGTSNPNLYWYRQAAGRGLQLLFYSVGIGQISSEVPQNLSASRPQDRQFILSSKKLLLSDSGFYLCAWVGPGDEKLFFGSGTQLSVL.

This clone was seen more than once but under ten times. This chain uses TRBV28 with TRBJ1-2; D call uncertain. V was shortened by 7 bases and J by 8 bases, with 20 bases between the two germline ends. CDR1 and CDR2 (germline): MDHEN, SYDVKM. The CDR3 runs 14 residues. The CDR3 protein is CASKLTDVSNGYTF. The CDR3 coding sequence is TGTGCCAGCAAGTTAACAGACGTCTCGAACGGCTACACCTTC.

The chain carries TRBV24-1 and TRBJ2-1; weak D call: TRBD2 (5 bases). Germline CDR1 and CDR2: KGHDR and SFDVKD. Trimming took off 5 bases at V and 0 bases at J, with 10 bases between the two ends. This CDR3 is built from 15 residues. CDR3 sequence reads: CATSAPAGSYNEQFF. CDR3 bases: TGTGCCACCAGTGCCCCGGCGGGCTCCTACAATGAGCAGTTCTTC.

The V gene is TRBV5-4, the J gene TRBJ1-1, with 10 bases fitting TRBD1. The V gene's germline CDR1 is SGHNT and CDR2 YYREEE (reference sequence). V gave up 0 bases and J gave up 5 bases; unmatched junction bases: 4. The CDR3 contains 15 residues. CDR3 coding DNA: TGTGCCAGCAGCTTGGGGCCGGGACAGGGGACTGAAGCTTTCTTT. It encodes CASSLGPGQGTEAFF.

The rearrangement uses TRBV14 and TRBJ2-2; D is possibly TRBD1 (6 bases). Germline CDR1 reads SGHDN; CDR2 reads FVKESK. Deletions cut 1 base from V and 4 bases from J, with 13 bases between. The CDR3 runs 16 residues. In DNA, the CDR3 is TGTGCCAGCAGCCAAGTCCAGGGGATGGGCACCGGGGAGCTGTTTTTT. This sequence encodes CASSQVQGMGTGELFF.

The genes are TRBV12-3 or TRBV12-4 and TRBJ2-1; D not certain. This CDR3 region has 12 residues. The ends were cut back, 2 bases at V and 6 bases at J, with 5 bases in the middle. The chain's CDR3 is CASSLPSNEQFF. The CDR3 DNA sequence: TGTGCCAGCAGTTTACCTAGCAATGAGCAGTTCTTC.

The rearrangement links TRBV5-1 to TRBJ2-3; the match to TRBD2 covers 8 bases. This CDR3 spans 17 amino acids. J lost 1 base, V lost 7 bases, and 14 bases had no gene match. Germline V lookup: CDR1 SGHRS, CDR2 YFSETQ. The chain's CDR3 is CASAAGGVTRGTDTQYF. CDR3 nucleotide sequence: TGCGCCAGCGCAGCCGGGGGGGTTACGAGAGGCACAGATACGCAGTATTTT.

The gene calls are TRBV7-9 and TRBJ1-1; no reliable D call. The CDR3 is made up of 15 amino acids. Germline CDR1 reads SEHNR; CDR2 reads FQNEAQ (reference sequence). Trimming stripped 5 bases from V and 5 bases from J, with 18 bases between. In DNA form, the CDR3 reads TGTGCCAGCAGCCCGTACGTCCGGGAGAGTACTGAAGCTTTCTTT. It yields the protein CASSPYVRESTEAFF.

The genes are TRBV19 and TRBJ2-3; TRBD2 matches 7 bases. V shed 9 bases, J shed 2 bases, and the junction held 11 bases outside the gene matches. Germline-derived CDR1 and CDR2 are LNHDA and SQIVND (reference sequence). CDR3 length equals 15 residues. The CDR3: CASRIVGGSTDTQYF. In DNA form, the CDR3 reads TGTGCCAGCCGGATTGTCGGGGGGTCCACAGATACGCAGTATTTT.

Comment on this clone: This sample also contains other DNA sequences that code for the same CDR3. The gene calls are TRBV5-4 and TRBJ2-1; 13 positions agree with TRBD2. The germline CDR1 and CDR2 sequences are SGHNT and YYREEE (reference sequence). This CDR3 spans 16 amino acids. Trimming at V came to 4 bases and at J to 2 bases, leaving 3 bases not matched to a gene. DNA for the CDR3: TGTGCCAGCAGCCCCGGACTAGCGGGAGCCTACAATGAGCAGTTCTTC. Residues: CASSPGLAGAYNEQFF.

The chain recombines TRBV19 with TRBJ1-1; unclear D gene. Germline V gene sequence: CDR1 LNHDA, CDR2 SQIVND (reference sequence). The CDR3 runs to 13 residues. V lost 5 bases, J lost 3 bases, and 10 bases lay in between. The CDR3 spells CASSVDGDTEAFF. The CDR3 bases are TGTGCCAGTAGTGTCGACGGAGACACTGAAGCTTTCTTT.

This clone was seen more than once but under ten times. The chain couples TRBV6-5 to TRBJ2-7, with D perhaps matching TRBD2 (6 bases). CDR3 length: 13 residues. The V end lost 4 bases, the J end lost 2 bases, and 9 bases lay between the germline ends. The germline CDR1 and CDR2 sequences are MNHEY and SVGAGI. The CDR3 DNA follows: TGTGCCAGCAGTTGGAGGGAAGCCTACGAGCAGTACTTC. Protein product: CASSWREAYEQYF.

The chain is built from TRBV5-1 and TRBJ1-2; 11 bases are a match to TRBD1. CDR1 and CDR2 from the germline V gene are SGHRS and YFSETQ. V trimming: 4 bases; J trimming: 3 bases; junction bases outside the gene matches: 11. The CDR3 runs 17 residues. The CDR3 reads CASSNRRGTGGYYGYTF. CDR3 coding DNA: TGCGCCAGCAGCAACCGAAGAGGGACAGGGGGGTACTATGGCTACACCTTC.